This TCR beta chain was documented in a study of blood T cell repertoires in COVID-19. In the study overall: Sites across the United States, Italy and Spain contributed samples from acute and convalescent COVID-19. In each case, the material was cDNA or gDNA derived from T cells, B-cell-depleted T cells, or PBMCs.

This study enrolled people aged 18 to 89 from 24 US geographic areas. Cohorts were determined from participant-reported clinical history. TCRdb's table, derived via immunoSEQ multiplex PCR, lists solely in-frame clones and lacks some. The data contain roughly 140,000 clones, around 84% of them seen just once; the ten biggest clones take up under 7%. Trimming took 4 bases from V and 7 from J, leaving 9 bases between them. The CDR3 contains 11 residues. Germline V lookup: CDR1 SGHRS, CDR2 YFSETQ. The TCR sequence derives from a woman in her forties or fifties who had been exposed to COVID-19. Specimen: PBMCs or T cells enriched from blood (not recorded which). This rearrangement joins TRBV5-1 to TRBJ2-7; D remains unclear. The CDR3 bases are TGCGCCAGCAGCCCCCCCGGGGAGCAGTACTTC. Protein sequence: CASSPPGEQYF. Full variable domain (remainder filled in from reference TRBV5-1 and TRBJ2-7): KAGVTQTPRYLIKTRGQQVTLSCSPISGHRSVSWYQQTPGQGLQFLFEYFSETQRNKGNFPGRFSGRQFSNSRSEMNVSTLELGDSALYLCASSPPGEQYFGPGTRLTVT.